This record concerns one T cell receptor beta chain sequence. A second PCR of 7 to 11 cycles used a sample-barcoded 5' primer and a J-beta primer mix. One entry per CDR3 protein results from TCRdb running MiXCR on the 5' RACE reads. The sample shows about 640,000 distinct CDR3 sequences, around three fifths of them seen only once. This sample stems from a study of blood T cells in healthy people across ages. Germline-derived CDR1 and CDR2 are LGHNA and YNFKEQ. CDR3 length: 17 residues. V shed 1 base, J shed 3 bases, and the junction held 4 bases outside the gene matches. The chain has TRBV4-2 and TRBJ2-5; TRBD2 aligns across 14 bases. Sequencing was performed on blood. The origin of this receptor is a man between 60 and 75 years old in good health. CDR3 residues: CASSQGTSGGPEETQYF. The CDR3 DNA follows: TGTGCCAGCAGCCAAGGGACTAGCGGGGGGCCCGAAGAGACCCAGTACTTC.